Each of the 10 T cell receptor beta chains below was sequenced from the same sample in a study of cytomegalovirus exposure and HLA in healthy donors (dated by TCRdb to 2016 to 2017). Library prep was done by the immunoSEQ multiplex PCR assay. For the multiplex PCR, a mixture combining 60 forward primers for TCR Vbeta segments and 13 reverse primers for TCR Jbeta segments was used. TCRdb holds this immuneACCESS table with in-frame rearrangements only. Some clones are missing; in checked studies, unresolved V genes explain under half, and the rest has no known cause. The sample has around 190,000 clones on record, around 73% of them singletons. The top ten hold approximately 2.5% of the sample. The source material was PBMCs. Receptors originate from a man between 60 and 70 years old in good health and CMV-seronegative.

J is TRBJ1-2 and V is TRBV28; the D gene is possibly TRBD1 (5 bases). Germline values: CDR1 MDHEN, CDR2 SYDVKM. V lost 7 bases and J 7 bases, leaving 19 bases between the germline ends. CDR3 length: 14 residues. CDR3 DNA sequence: TGTGCCAGCATCCTCATGGGCGGGGGTCGTGGCTACACCTTC. This gives the protein CASILMGGGRGYTF.

The CDR3 DNA follows: TGTGCCAGCAAAAGACTAGGTGTAGGGAATGAGCAGTTCTTC. Translation: CASKRLGVGNEQFF. The gene calls are TRBV6-1 and TRBJ2-1, with a possible D match to TRBD2 (6 bases). There are 14 residues in the CDR3. Germline CDR1 is MNHNS and CDR2 is SASEGT. V lost 7 bases, J lost 7 bases, and 17 bases lay in between.

The chain combines TRBV29-1 with TRBJ1-1; no reliable D call. This CDR3 has 13 amino acids. Germline CDR1 SQVTM, CDR2 ANQGSEA. Trimming removed 6 bases from V and 1 base from J, with 12 bases in between. The CDR3 DNA follows: TGCAGCGTCCCGGAGCTAGGGAACACTGAAGCTTTCTTT. It encodes CSVPELGNTEAFF.

This clone has only one observation. J is TRBJ1-1 and V is TRBV5-4; D gene ambiguous. The V gene lost 4 bases and the J gene lost 6 bases, with 22 bases spanning the gap. Germline CDR1 and CDR2: SGHNT and YYREEE (reference sequence). The CDR3 is made up of 16 amino acids. The CDR3 reads CASSLGIPLPNAEAFF. In DNA form, the CDR3 reads TGTGCCAGCAGCCTGGGTATACCCCTTCCTAACGCTGAAGCTTTCTTT.

This clone was seen only a few times. This chain uses TRBV9 with TRBJ1-4, with TRBD1 matching over 9 bases. The junction had 2 bases not matched to a gene; V was cut back by 4 bases and J by 4 bases. Germline-derived CDR1 and CDR2 are SGDLS and YYNGEE. The CDR3 extends over 14 amino acids. CDR3 nucleotide sequence: TGTGCCAGCAGCCCGGGACAGGGTAATGAAAAACTGTTTTTT. As protein: CASSPGQGNEKLFF.

The table lists this clone with a few counts. The chain combines TRBV30 with TRBJ2-3, with D possibly being TRBD2 (6 bases). Trimming removed 1 base from V and 1 base from J, with 9 bases in between. The CDR3 totals 14 residues. Germline CDR1 and CDR2: GTSNPN and SVGIG (reference sequence). The CDR3 DNA follows: TGTGCCTGGAGTGGGACTACAGGCACAGATACGCAGTATTTT. This gives the protein CAWSGTTGTDTQYF.

This clone was detected only once. The chain couples TRBV7-7 to TRBJ2-5, with 11 nucleotides matching TRBD2. From germline, CDR1 is SSHAT and CDR2 FNYEAQ (reference sequence). After removal of 9 bases from V and 4 bases from J, the junction contained 10 bases not matched to a gene. The CDR3 consists of 15 residues. The CDR3 protein is CASSGLAGGGETQYF. For the CDR3, the DNA is TGTGCCAGTTCCGGGCTAGCGGGAGGAGGAGAGACCCAGTACTTC. The entire variable domain, with the rest obtained from reference TRBV7-7 and TRBJ2-5, is as follows: GAGVSQSPRYKVTKRGQDVTLRCDPISSHATLYWYQQALGQGPEFLTYFNYEAQPDKSGLPSDRFSAERPEGSISTLTIQRTEQRDSAMYRCASSGLAGGGETQYFGPGTRLLVL.

V usage is TRBV9 and J usage is TRBJ2-7, with D possibly TRBD1 on 6 matching bases. The CDR3 loop spans 15 amino acids. V shed 4 bases and J shed 2 bases, with 16 bases lying between them. Germline CDR1 is SGDLS and CDR2 is YYNGEE. The chain's CDR3 is CASSPRPDSTYEQYF. The CDR3 nucleotides read TGTGCCAGCAGCCCTAGACCGGACAGCACCTACGAGCAGTACTTC.

V usage is TRBV18 and J usage is TRBJ2-7; no reliable D call. CDR3 length: 13 amino acids. Germline V gene lookup returns CDR1 KGHSH and CDR2 LQKENI. The ends were cut back, 2 bases at V and 3 bases at J, with 8 bases in the middle. DNA of the CDR3: TGTGCCAGCTCACCATCTTCCAGCTACGAGCAGTACTTC. This translates into CASSPSSSYEQYF.

This clone was seen once. J is TRBJ2-3 and V is TRBV5-1; D is perhaps TRBD2 (5 bases). From germline, CDR1 is SGHRS and CDR2 YFSETQ. The V and J ends lost 0 bases and 4 bases respectively, with 15 bases between them. This CDR3 has 16 amino acids. CDR3: CASSLAPPRAPDTQYF. The CDR3 DNA reads TGCGCCAGCAGCTTGGCGCCTCCGCGGGCCCCAGATACGCAGTATTTT.